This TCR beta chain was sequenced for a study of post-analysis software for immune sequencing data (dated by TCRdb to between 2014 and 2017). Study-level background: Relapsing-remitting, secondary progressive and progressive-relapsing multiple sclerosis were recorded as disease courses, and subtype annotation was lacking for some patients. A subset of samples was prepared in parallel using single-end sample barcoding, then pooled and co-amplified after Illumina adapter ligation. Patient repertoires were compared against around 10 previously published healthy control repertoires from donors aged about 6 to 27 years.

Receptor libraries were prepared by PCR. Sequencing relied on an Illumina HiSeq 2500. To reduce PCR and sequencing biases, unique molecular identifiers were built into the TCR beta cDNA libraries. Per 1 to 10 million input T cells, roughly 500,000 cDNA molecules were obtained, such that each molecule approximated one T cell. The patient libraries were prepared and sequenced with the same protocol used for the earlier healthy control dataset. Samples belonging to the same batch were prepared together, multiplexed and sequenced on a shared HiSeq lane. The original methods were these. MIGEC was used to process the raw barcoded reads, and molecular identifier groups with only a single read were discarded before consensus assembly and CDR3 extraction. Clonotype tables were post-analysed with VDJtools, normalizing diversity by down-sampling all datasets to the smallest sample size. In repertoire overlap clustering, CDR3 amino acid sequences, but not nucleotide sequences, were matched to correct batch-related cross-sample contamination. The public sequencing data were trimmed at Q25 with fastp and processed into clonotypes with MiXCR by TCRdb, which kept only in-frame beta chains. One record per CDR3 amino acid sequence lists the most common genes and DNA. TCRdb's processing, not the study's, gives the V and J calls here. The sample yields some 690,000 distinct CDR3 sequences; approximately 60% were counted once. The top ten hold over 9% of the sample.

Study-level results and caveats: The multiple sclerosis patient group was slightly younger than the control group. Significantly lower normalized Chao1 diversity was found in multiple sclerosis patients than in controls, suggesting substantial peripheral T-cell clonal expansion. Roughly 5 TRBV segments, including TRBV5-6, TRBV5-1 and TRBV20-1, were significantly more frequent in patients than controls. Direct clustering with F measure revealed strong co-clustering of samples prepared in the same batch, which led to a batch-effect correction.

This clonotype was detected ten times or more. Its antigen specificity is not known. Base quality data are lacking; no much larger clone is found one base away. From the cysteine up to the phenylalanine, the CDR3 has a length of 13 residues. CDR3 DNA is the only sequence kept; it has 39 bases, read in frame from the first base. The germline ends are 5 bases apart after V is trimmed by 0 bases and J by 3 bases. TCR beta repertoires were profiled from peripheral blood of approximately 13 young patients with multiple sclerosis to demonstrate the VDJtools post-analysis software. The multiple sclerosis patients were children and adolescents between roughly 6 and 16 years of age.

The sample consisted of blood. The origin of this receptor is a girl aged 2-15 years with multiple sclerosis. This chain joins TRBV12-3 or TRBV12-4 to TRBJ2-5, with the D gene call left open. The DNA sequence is TGTGCCAGCAGTTTAGCCCGGAAAGAGACCCAGTACTTC. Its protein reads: CASSLARKETQYF.